The source of this T cell receptor (beta chain) is a study of T cell responses to AZD1222 COVID-19 vaccine. Germline CDR1 and CDR2: SEHNR and FQNEAQ (reference sequence). The V end was cut by 5 bases, the J end by 1 base, with 8 bases between. The CDR3 is 14 amino acids. The assay was immunoSEQ multiplex PCR, and TCRdb's table has in-frame clones only and misses some. The table records around 140,000 clones, approximately 94% of them present only once. The rearrangement uses TRBV7-9 and TRBJ2-2, with D unresolved. The sample consisted of peripheral blood, taken on day 0 of AZD1222 vaccination. This clonotype was obtained from an adult in good health. CDR3 DNA: TGTGCCAGCAGCCAACGGATGAACACCGGGGAGCTGTTTTTT. This translates into CASSQRMNTGELFF.